The 3 T cell receptor beta chains presented below share a single source sample, sequenced in a study of memory B cells and T cells in multiple sclerosis. No antigen is known for these receptors. Clones were read by immunoSEQ multiplex PCR, and TCRdb kept only the in-frame ones, dropping some. The table records about 32,000 clones, about 82% of them present only once. After stimulus-free culture, autoproliferating CFSE-dim and non-proliferating CFSE-high T cells were sequenced separately. Replicate wells were pooled after six to eight days of stimulus-free culture of approximately 50 million CFSE-labeled PBMCs. The sequencing input was PBMCs from blood kept in culture. The origin of the receptors is a human donor with multiple sclerosis.

J is TRBJ1-3 and V is TRBV4-1; possible D gene TRBD1, 6 bases. Germline V lookup: CDR1 MGHRA, CDR2 YSYEKL. V was pared by 4 bases and J by 0 bases, with 19 bases between. The CDR3 length is 18 residues. The CDR3 coding sequence is TGCGCCAGCAGCCGAATTCTAGGGGGGCCCTCCTCTGGAAACACCATATATTTT. This gives the protein CASSRILGGPSSGNTIYF.

The J gene is TRBJ1-5, the V gene TRBV7-9; D possibly corresponds to TRBD1 (6 bases). This CDR3 spans 16 amino acids. Trimming removed 5 bases at V and 0 bases at J, with 14 bases between. CDR1 is SEHNR, CDR2 FQNEAQ, per germline (reference sequence). The CDR3 here is CASSAQGKGSNQPQHF. The CDR3 nucleotides are TGTGCCAGCAGCGCCCAGGGGAAGGGTAGCAATCAGCCCCAGCATTTT.

The chain couples TRBV7-9 to TRBJ2-1; 8 nucleotides agree with TRBD2. Germline loops: CDR1 SEHNR, CDR2 FQNEAQ (reference sequence). V trimming: 1 base; J trimming: 9 bases; junction bases outside the gene matches: 8. CDR3 length: 15 amino acids. The CDR3 region is CASSLGTSGGGEQFF. In nucleotides, the CDR3 is TGTGCCAGCAGCTTAGGTACTAGCGGAGGGGGTGAGCAGTTCTTC. Filled out from reference TRBV7-9 and TRBJ2-1, the complete variable domain reads DTGVSQNPRHKITKRGQNVTFRCDPISEHNRLYWYRQTLGQGPEFLTYFQNEAQLEKSRLLSDRFSAERPKGSFSTLEIQRTEQGDSAMYLCASSLGTSGGGEQFFGPGTRLTVL.